This T cell receptor beta chain was observed in a study of blood T cell repertoires in COVID-19. Study-level information: Samples taken during acute and convalescent COVID-19 were collected in the United States, Italy and Spain. From T cells, B-cell-depleted T cells, or PBMCs came the material, which was cDNA or gDNA.

J lost 5 bases, V lost 4 bases, and 15 bases had no gene match. The CDR3 contains 17 residues. The germline CDR1 and CDR2 sequences are LNHDA and SQIVND (reference sequence). Original processing notes: Researchers report that nucleated cell counts were estimated from reference gene primer amplification. The table came from immunoSEQ multiplex PCR; TCRdb's copy has only in-frame clones and leaves some out. V, J and clone size are taken as reported in that table, and D and trimming were inferred from the DNA itself. The sample contains some 71,000 clones, 85% to 90% of which appear only once. The origin of this receptor is a man between 50 and 59 years old with acute or convalescent COVID-19. Sequencing was carried out using peripheral blood. This chain links TRBV19 with TRBJ2-3, with 7 bases aligning to TRBD1. The CDR3 DNA sequence: TGTGCCAGTAGTAACCCTCGGGACAGCAAAGTCAGAGATACGCAGTATTTT. Translating gives CASSNPRDSKVRDTQYF.